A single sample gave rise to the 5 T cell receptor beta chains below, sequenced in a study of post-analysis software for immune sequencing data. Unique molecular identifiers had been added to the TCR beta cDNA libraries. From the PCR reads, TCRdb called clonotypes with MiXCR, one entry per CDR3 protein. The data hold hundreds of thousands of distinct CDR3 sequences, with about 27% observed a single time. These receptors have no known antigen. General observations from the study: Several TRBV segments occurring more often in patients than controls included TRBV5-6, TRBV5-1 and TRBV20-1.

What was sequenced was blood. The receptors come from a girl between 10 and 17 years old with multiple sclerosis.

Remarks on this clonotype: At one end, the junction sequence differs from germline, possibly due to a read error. The CDR3 bases are TGTGCCAGCAGTTACCCCTCGGGTATGGGGTCCTATAATTCACCCTTCCACTTT. It yields the protein CASSYPSGMGSYNSPFHF. The gene calls are TRBV6-5 and TRBJ1-6; no reliable D call. CDR3 size: 18 residues. The V gene's germline CDR1 is MNHEY and CDR2 SVGAGI.

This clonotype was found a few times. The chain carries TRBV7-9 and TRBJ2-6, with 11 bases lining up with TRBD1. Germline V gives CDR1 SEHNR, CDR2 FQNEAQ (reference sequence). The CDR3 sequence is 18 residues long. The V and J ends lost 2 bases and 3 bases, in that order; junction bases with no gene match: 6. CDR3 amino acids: CASSLNGQGAFGANVLTF. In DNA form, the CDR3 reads TGTGCCAGCAGCTTAAATGGACAGGGGGCGTTTGGGGCCAACGTCCTGACTTTC.

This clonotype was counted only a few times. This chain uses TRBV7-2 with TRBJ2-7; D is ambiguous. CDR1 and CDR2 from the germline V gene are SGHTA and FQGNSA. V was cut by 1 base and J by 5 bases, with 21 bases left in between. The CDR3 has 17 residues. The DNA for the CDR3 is TGTGCCAGCAGCTTAGATTTGGGCAGAACTCGGCGTAACGAGCAGTACTTC. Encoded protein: CASSLDLGRTRRNEQYF.

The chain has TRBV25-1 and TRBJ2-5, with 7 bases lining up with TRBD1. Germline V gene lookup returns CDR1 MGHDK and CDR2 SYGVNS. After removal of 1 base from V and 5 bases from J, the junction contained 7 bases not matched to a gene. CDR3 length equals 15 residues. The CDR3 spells CASSESGGAFETQYF. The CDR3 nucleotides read TGTGCCAGCAGTGAATCAGGGGGTGCTTTCGAGACCCAGTACTTC.

The CDR3 loop is CASSTPGTPQYF. CDR3 nucleotides: TGTGCCAGCAGCACCCCGGGGACGCCGCAGTACTTC. The chain uses TRBV11-1 and TRBJ2-5, with D tentatively TRBD1 or TRBD2 (5 bases each). Per the germline V gene, CDR1 is SGHAT and CDR2 is FQDESV (reference sequence). Trimming shortened V by 5 bases and J by 11 bases, and 15 bases separated the two germline ends. CDR3 size: 12 residues.